These 10 T cell receptor beta chains were all obtained from the same sample, sequenced in a study of cytomegalovirus exposure and HLA in healthy donors. PCR involved 60 Vbeta and 13 Jbeta primers. TCRdb keeps only in-frame clones here, not all; method: immunoSEQ multiplex PCR. The sample records 100,000 to 150,000 clones, about 73% being singletons. Sequencing was performed on PBMCs. The source is a middle-aged woman in good health and CMV-seropositive.

V is TRBV28 and J is TRBJ1-2; 8 nucleotides agree with TRBD1. The trim removed 5 bases at V and 7 bases at J, leaving 9 bases unmatched. The length of the CDR3 is 14 residues. Germline CDR1 is MDHEN and CDR2 is SYDVKM. The CDR3: CASSITQGARGYTF. The CDR3, as DNA: TGTGCCAGCAGTATTACTCAGGGGGCTCGTGGCTACACCTTC.

This clone has just one count. The chain is built from TRBV7-9 and TRBJ2-5; 13 nucleotides align to TRBD2. Germline V gives CDR1 SEHNR, CDR2 FQNEAQ (reference sequence). This CDR3 is 16 amino acids long. Trimming at V came to 5 bases and at J to 7 bases, leaving 10 bases not matched to a gene. This CDR3 is CASSAGLAGPAGTQYF. In nucleotides, the CDR3 is TGTGCCAGCAGCGCGGGACTAGCGGGGCCGGCAGGGACCCAGTACTTC.

This clone was observed a handful of times. The rearrangement links TRBV7-2 to TRBJ1-5; D is perhaps TRBD1 (6 bases). The CDR3 loop spans 14 amino acids. The germline V gene has CDR1 SGHTA and CDR2 FQGNSA. Trimming pared 2 bases from V and 2 bases from J, leaving 7 bases between. The CDR3 DNA reads as TGTGCCAGCAGCTTACCAGGGGGCAATCAGCCCCAGCATTTT. Translated, it gives CASSLPGGNQPQHF.

The gene calls are TRBV15 and TRBJ1-3, with 7 positions matching TRBD1. V lost 0 bases, J lost 0 bases, and 11 bases stayed unmatched. From germline, CDR1 is LNHNV and CDR2 YYDKDF (reference sequence). The CDR3 is made up of 19 amino acids. In DNA, the CDR3 is TGTGCCACCAGCAGAGATACTCCTTTGACAGGGTTCTCTGGAAACACCATATATTTT. Amino acid sequence: CATSRDTPLTGFSGNTIYF.

This rearrangement joins TRBV5-1 to TRBJ1-2, with TRBD1 matching over 11 bases. Germline CDR1 and CDR2: SGHRS and YFSETQ. The CDR3 is 16 amino acids. The J segment lost 2 bases and the V segment lost 1 base, leaving 4 bases of the junction unmatched. This CDR3 is CASSLTGQGANYGYTF. The CDR3 bases are TGCGCCAGCAGCTTGACAGGACAGGGGGCGAACTATGGCTACACCTTC.

This chain links TRBV7-2 with TRBJ2-1, with a tentative D call TRBD1 (6 bases). Trimming stripped 2 bases from V and 6 bases from J, with 14 bases between. The CDR3 is 15 residues long. CDR1 is SGHTA and CDR2 is FQGNSA in the germline V gene. The DNA of the CDR3 is TGTGCCAGCAGCTTAATGGCCAGGGGCGGCAATGAGCAGTTCTTC. Protein sequence: CASSLMARGGNEQFF.

J is TRBJ2-5 and V is TRBV5-1; D possibly corresponds to TRBD1 (5 bases). This CDR3 comprises 17 residues. The germline V gene has CDR1 SGHRS and CDR2 YFSETQ. V was shortened by 0 bases and J by 1 base, with 16 bases between the two germline ends. The CDR3 spells CASSLVPRTKAQETQYF. CDR3 DNA: TGCGCCAGCAGCTTGGTCCCCCGGACAAAGGCCCAAGAGACCCAGTACTTC.

This chain links TRBV10-1 with TRBJ2-5; tentatively, D is TRBD1 (5 bases). With 6 bases removed from V and 2 bases from J, the gap between germline ends came to 7 bases. Germline CDR1 is WNHNN and CDR2 is SYGVQD (reference sequence). The CDR3 extends over 12 amino acids. The CDR3 region has the DNA TGCGCCAGCAGGAGACAGCAAGAGACCCAGTACTTC. It specifies CASRRQQETQYF.

V gene TRBV30 combines with J gene TRBJ2-3; 9 nucleotides line up with TRBD1. The CDR3 length is 16 residues. CDR1 and CDR2 (germline): GTSNPN, SVGIG (reference sequence). The trim removed 4 bases at V and 2 bases at J, leaving 10 bases unmatched. The CDR3 reads CAWNMRGQGHTDTQYF. The DNA of the CDR3 is TGTGCCTGGAACATGCGGGGACAGGGTCACACAGATACGCAGTATTTT.

This clone has a handful of counts. The chain is built from TRBV7-9 and TRBJ1-2, with D perhaps matching TRBD1 (5 bases). CDR1 and CDR2 (germline): SEHNR, FQNEAQ (reference sequence). This CDR3 is 14 amino acids long. Trimming took off 8 bases at V and 2 bases at J, with 15 bases between the two ends. The CDR3 DNA sequence: TGTGCCAGCGTCCCTGGGGGGGTGAACTATGGCTACACCTTC. Amino acids: CASVPGGVNYGYTF.